Below are 26 T cell receptor beta chains sequenced from a single sample in a study of blood T cell repertoires in COVID-19. Clones were read by immunoSEQ multiplex PCR, and TCRdb kept only the in-frame ones, dropping some. This table holds some 270,000 clones, about four fifths found once. The sequenced material came from PBMCs or T cells enriched from blood (not recorded which). Receptors originate from a man in his fifties or sixties who had recovered from COVID-19.

In this sample, this clone turned up a few times. One end of the junction does not line up with germline, which may come from a read error. The gene calls are TRBV27 and TRBJ2-1; 9 positions match TRBD2. The CDR3 sequence is 13 residues long. CDR1 MNHEY and CDR2 SMNVEV come from the germline V gene (reference sequence). The CDR3 loop reads CASSPRTGTSSVF. The CDR3 region has the DNA TGTGCCAGCAGTCCCCGAACCGGGACTAGCAGCGTCTTC.

The rearrangement uses TRBV28 and TRBJ1-4; no clear D gene. Germline V gives CDR1 MDHEN, CDR2 SYDVKM. V lost 4 bases, J lost 7 bases, and 13 bases lay in between. The CDR3 is 14 residues long. The CDR3 reads CASSYSSAGEKLFF. The DNA for the CDR3 is TGTGCCAGCAGTTATTCCTCAGCGGGTGAAAAACTGTTTTTT.

The gene calls are TRBV18 and TRBJ1-1; 10 bases align to TRBD1. V lost 3 bases to trimming and J lost 4 bases; unmatched junction nucleotides: 8. CDR1 and CDR2 from the germline V gene are KGHSH and LQKENI. The CDR3 consists of 16 residues. CDR3 protein: CASSPTGGIPPTEAFF. In DNA form, the CDR3 reads TGTGCCAGCTCACCGACAGGGGGCATTCCCCCCACTGAAGCTTTCTTT.

The CDR3 loop reads CASSESLGGHNDEQFF. In nucleotides, the CDR3 is TGCGCCAGCAGTGAGTCGTTGGGAGGGCACAATGATGAGCAGTTCTTC. The rearrangement links TRBV10-1 to TRBJ2-1; 7 bases align to TRBD2. Germline values: CDR1 WNHNN, CDR2 SYGVQD (reference sequence). Trimming at V came to 0 bases and at J to 8 bases, leaving 10 bases not matched to a gene. This CDR3 contains 16 residues.

This clone was seen ten or more times. The V and J genes are TRBV6-5 and TRBJ1-3, with TRBD1 identical over 8 bases. Germline CDR1 reads MNHEY; CDR2 reads SVGAGI. V lost 2 bases and J lost 9; bases outside the gene matches: 6. The CDR3 length is 14 residues. The CDR3 bases are TGTGCCAGCAGTTACGGACAGGGTCTGAGCACCATATATTTT. It codes for CASSYGQGLSTIYF.

This clone was observed a single time. The chain uses TRBV5-4 and TRBJ2-7, with 10 bases identical to TRBD2. V lost 9 bases to trimming and J lost 7 bases; unmatched junction nucleotides: 13. Germline V gene data show CDR1 as SGHNT and CDR2 as YYREEE (reference sequence). The CDR3 runs 14 residues. The CDR3 is CATTSPGLASEQYF. In nucleotides, the CDR3 is TGTGCCACCACCTCACCGGGACTAGCGAGTGAGCAGTACTTC.

This clone has at least ten counts. The chain combines TRBV27 with TRBJ1-6; D might be TRBD1 (6 bases). Germline assignment: CDR1 MNHEY and CDR2 SMNVEV (reference sequence). V gave up 7 bases and J gave up 6 bases, with 13 bases separating them. The CDR3 has 14 amino acids. CDR3: CASNVQGPNSPLHF. The CDR3 DNA sequence: TGTGCCAGCAATGTCCAGGGGCCTAATTCACCCCTCCACTTT.

The chain couples TRBV18 to TRBJ2-1, with 9 positions matching TRBD2. Trimming cost V 8 bases and J 2 bases; bases outside gene matches: 7. The CDR3 loop spans 15 amino acids. Germline loops: CDR1 KGHSH, CDR2 LQKENI. DNA of the CDR3: TGTGCCAGCACAGGGCAGCGGGGGGCCTACAATGAGCAGTTCTTC. Its translation is CASTGQRGAYNEQFF.

The V call is TRBV25-1, the J call TRBJ2-1; 14 positions match TRBD2. CDR1 and CDR2 from the germline V gene are MGHDK and SYGVNS. V was pared by 10 bases and J by 3 bases, with 5 bases of the junction left unmatched. The CDR3 extends over 15 amino acids. CDR3 nucleotides: TGTGCCACCAGGACTAGCGGGAGGTTCTACAATGAGCAGTTCTTC. Protein sequence: CATRTSGRFYNEQFF.

The sample holds a few counts of this clone. The chain is built from TRBV5-1 and TRBJ2-1; the D gene is possibly TRBD2 (6 bases). The CDR3 runs 14 residues. Germline V gene lookup returns CDR1 SGHRS and CDR2 YFSETQ. V was trimmed by 0 bases and J by 6 bases, leaving 10 bases between them. The DNA of the CDR3 is TGCGCCAGCAGCTTGGGACTAGTAACCAATGAGCAGTTCTTC. Translation gives CASSLGLVTNEQFF.

The chain uses TRBV2 and TRBJ2-5; D may be TRBD2 (6 bases). CDR1 SNHLY and CDR2 FYNNEI come from the germline V gene. With 4 bases removed from V and 4 bases from J, the gap between germline ends came to 13 bases. This CDR3 comprises 14 residues. In nucleotides, the CDR3 is TGTGCCAGCAGTGTGGGACTGGGGGGAGAGACCCAGTACTTC. Protein: CASSVGLGGETQYF.

This chain uses TRBV19 with TRBJ2-5; 8 bases are a match to TRBD1. Trimming cost V 4 bases and J 1 base; bases outside gene matches: 8. In germline, CDR1 is LNHDA, CDR2 SQIVND (reference sequence). The CDR3 length is 16 residues. CDR3 sequence (DNA): TGTGCCAGTAGTACCACCGGGACAGGAGTCCAAGAGACCCAGTACTTC. It translates to CASSTTGTGVQETQYF.

This chain joins TRBV5-5 and TRBJ2-2; TRBD2 agrees at 7 bases. J was trimmed by 3 bases and V by 1 base; bases with no gene match: 3. The CDR3 runs to 15 residues. Germline assignment: CDR1 SGHKS and CDR2 YYEKEE (reference sequence). The CDR3 DNA follows: TGTGCCAGCAGCTTGCGGGAGGTGGACACCGGGGAGCTGTTTTTT. As protein: CASSLREVDTGELFF.

The CDR3 sequence is CASRQDTQETQYF. The DNA for the CDR3 is TGTGCCAGCAGACAGGACACCCAAGAGACCCAGTACTTC. The chain employs TRBV3-1 (or the pseudogene TRBV3-2) and TRBJ2-5; perhaps TRBD1 as D (5 bases). The CDR3 is made up of 13 amino acids. V was cut by 6 bases and J by 1 base, with 9 bases left in between. Germline values: CDR1 LGHDT, CDR2 YNNKEL (reference sequence).

J is TRBJ2-5 and V is TRBV15, with 11 bases identical to TRBD2. This CDR3 is 14 amino acids long. The V segment lost 4 bases and the J segment 4 bases; nucleotides outside the gene matches: 2. The V gene's germline CDR1 is LNHNV and CDR2 YYDKDF (reference sequence). The CDR3 is CATSKGTSGETQYF. In DNA, the CDR3 is TGTGCCACCAGCAAGGGGACTAGCGGAGAGACCCAGTACTTC.

The chain carries TRBV6-5 and TRBJ1-5; 7 nucleotides agree with TRBD1. Germline lookup yields CDR1 MNHEY and CDR2 SVGAGI. CDR3 length: 14 amino acids. The J segment lost 4 bases and the V segment lost 6 bases, leaving 6 bases of the junction unmatched. In nucleotides, the CDR3 is TGTGCCAGCAGGAGACAGGGCGTTAATCAGCCCCAGCATTTT. It translates to CASRRQGVNQPQHF.

The chain links TRBV6-4 to TRBJ2-1; 16 bases are shared with TRBD2. Per the germline V gene, CDR1 is MRHNA and CDR2 is SNTAGT. This CDR3 contains 17 residues. J was trimmed by 7 bases and V by 3 bases; bases with no gene match: 6. CDR3 bases: TGTGCCAGCAGTGAATGGGGACTAGCGGGAGGGTTGAATGAGCAGTTCTTC. This sequence encodes CASSEWGLAGGLNEQFF.

Here the CDR3 reads CASSLGQGVGGYNQPQHF. CDR3 DNA: TGTGCCAGCAGTTTAGGGCAGGGAGTTGGGGGGTACAATCAGCCCCAGCATTTT. The chain joins TRBV27 to TRBJ1-5; TRBD1 might be the D (5 bases). CDR1 and CDR2 from the germline V gene are MNHEY and SMNVEV (reference sequence). Between the trimmed V and J ends, which lost 2 bases and 3 bases, there was a span of 20 bases. There are 18 residues in the CDR3.

The rearrangement links TRBV5-1 to TRBJ1-1; no clear D gene. This CDR3 contains 14 residues. CDR1 is SGHRS, CDR2 YFSETQ, per germline. V was clipped by 0 bases and J by 8 bases, with 14 bases between them. CDR3 sequence reads: CASSLVLSEREAFF. The CDR3 bases are TGCGCCAGCAGCTTGGTTTTGTCTGAGAGGGAAGCTTTCTTT.

With regard to this clone: The CDR3 does not end in the conserved phenylalanine or tryptophan, so this is likely a read error. No DNA is shown, since the ends of the CDR3 on it are uncertain; the CDR3 is the one TCRdb lists. V is TRBV2 and J is TRBJ2-7; the D segment call TRBD1 is taken from the table without a DNA check. The CDR3 length equals 11 residues, ends included. Germline-derived CDR1 and CDR2 are SNHLY and FYNNEI. The CDR3 sequence is CASKYSGHEDL.

The J gene is TRBJ2-1, the V gene TRBV7-8; TRBD1 might be the D (6 bases). This CDR3 comprises 15 residues. V was pared by 4 bases and J by 0 bases, with 10 bases between. The germline V gene has CDR1 SGHVS and CDR2 FQNEAQ. CDR3 residues: CASSSGARSYNEQFF. DNA for the CDR3: TGTGCCAGCAGCTCAGGGGCCCGCTCCTACAATGAGCAGTTCTTC.

The rearrangement links TRBV7-2 to TRBJ1-5, with 7 positions matching TRBD1. The CDR3 is 15 amino acids. V lost 1 base to trimming and J lost 1 base; unmatched junction nucleotides: 1. Germline CDR1 and CDR2: SGHTA and FQGNSA. CDR3 nucleotide sequence: TGTGCCAGCAGCTTAGAACAGGGGAGCAATCAGCCCCAGCATTTT. This translates into CASSLEQGSNQPQHF.

The rearrangement links TRBV2 to TRBJ1-2; a weak D match, TRBD1 (5 bases). V gave up 7 bases and J gave up 7 bases, with 13 bases separating them. Germline assignment: CDR1 SNHLY and CDR2 FYNNEI. The CDR3 extends over 12 amino acids. CDR3 nucleotide sequence: TGTGCCAGCACTCGGGGGACCTTTGGCTACACCTTC. Its translation: CASTRGTFGYTF.

This chain uses TRBV27 with TRBJ2-2; 14 nucleotides match TRBD2. From germline, CDR1 is MNHEY and CDR2 SMNVEV (reference sequence). Losses at the gene ends were 4 bases for V and 5 bases for J; bases not matched to a gene: 21. This CDR3 has 22 residues. The CDR3 reads CASSSRPNRVGTSGSWTGELFF. DNA of the CDR3: TGTGCCAGCAGTTCCCGCCCGAACAGGGTTGGGACTAGCGGGAGTTGGACCGGGGAGCTGTTTTTT.

The chain employs TRBV7-2 and TRBJ2-4; D gene unclear. Trimming took 5 bases from V and 1 from J, leaving 15 bases between them. The CDR3 runs 16 residues. Germline V CDR1 and CDR2: SGHTA, FQGNSA. CDR3 coding DNA: TGTGCCAGCAGCCCCCTGGTCGAGAGGGCCAAAAACATTCAGTACTTC. Its translation: CASSPLVERAKNIQYF.

The chain links TRBV23-1 to TRBJ2-1, with D possibly being TRBD1 (5 bases). TRBV23-1 is treated as an ORF (open reading frame) with a function not yet certain. Trimming left V 3 bases short and J 0 bases short, with 12 bases between. The CDR3 is 16 amino acids. CDR3: CASSHPDRRSYNEQFF. The CDR3, as DNA: TGCGCCAGCAGTCACCCCGACAGACGCTCCTACAATGAGCAGTTCTTC.